What follows describes a single T cell receptor (beta chain). Its antigen is undetermined. The data are from a study of cytomegalovirus exposure and HLA in healthy donors. Findings and caveats of the study: Across donors, most TCRs were seen rarely, yet some public ones were widespread. In a later analysis, at a false discovery rate of 0.05, approximately 15,000 TCR beta sequences matched HLA alleles.

Germline V gene sequence: CDR1 MNHEY, CDR2 SMNVEV (reference sequence). The CDR3 has 14 residues. PCR used 60 Vbeta primers and 13 Jbeta primers. Clones were read by immunoSEQ multiplex PCR, and TCRdb kept only the in-frame ones, dropping some. The table has approximately 170,000 clones, around 72% seen once. Sequenced input: PBMCs. The TCR was taken from a man in his fifties or sixties in good health and CMV-seronegative. The chain is built from TRBV27 and TRBJ2-5, with D possibly matching TRBD1 (7 bases). The assigned J gene may be wrong: the sequence end matches TRBJ2-7 better. The CDR3 loop reads CASSLWQGGYEQYF. The CDR3 DNA reads as TGTGCCAGCAGTTTATGGCAGGGGGGATACGAGCAGTACTTC.